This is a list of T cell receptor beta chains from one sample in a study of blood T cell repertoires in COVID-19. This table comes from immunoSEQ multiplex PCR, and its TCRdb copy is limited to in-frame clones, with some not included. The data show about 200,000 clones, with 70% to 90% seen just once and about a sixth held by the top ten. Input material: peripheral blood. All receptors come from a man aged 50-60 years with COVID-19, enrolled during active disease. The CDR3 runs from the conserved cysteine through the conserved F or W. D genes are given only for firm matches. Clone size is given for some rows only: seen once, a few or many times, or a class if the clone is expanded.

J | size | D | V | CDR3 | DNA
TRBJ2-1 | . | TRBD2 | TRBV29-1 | CSATPGLAGGEQFF | TGCAGCGCCACTCCGGGACTAGCGGGGGGTGAGCAGTTCTTC
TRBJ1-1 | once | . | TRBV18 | CASSPGRAAEAFF | TGTGCCAGCTCACCAGGGAGGGCTGCGGAAGCTTTCTTT
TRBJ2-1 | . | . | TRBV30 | CAWSKGEGREQFF | TGTGCCTGGAGTAAGGGGGAGGGCCGTGAGCAGTTCTTC
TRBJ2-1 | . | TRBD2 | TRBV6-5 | CASSYSGAPHNEQFF | TGTGCCAGCAGTTATAGCGGGGCCCCCCACAATGAGCAGTTCTTC
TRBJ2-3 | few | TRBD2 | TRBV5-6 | CASRPTKRERGNTQYF | TGTGCCAGCAGACCTACCAAGCGGGAGAGAGGGAATACGCAGTATTTT
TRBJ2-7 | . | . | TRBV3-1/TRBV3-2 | CASSQDYVDSLYF | TGTGCCAGCAGCCAAGATTACGTGGACAGCTTGTACTTC
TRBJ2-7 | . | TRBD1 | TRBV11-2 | CASSLLRDRGPYEQYF | TGTGCCAGCAGCCTTCTCCGGGACAGGGGTCCCTACGAGCAGTACTTC
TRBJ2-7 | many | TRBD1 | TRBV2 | CASTSPPGGASYEQYF | TGTGCCAGCACCAGCCCCCCAGGGGGCGCATCCTACGAGCAGTACTTC
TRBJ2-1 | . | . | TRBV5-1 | CASSLGQPHNEQFF | TGCGCCAGCAGCTTGGGACAGCCCCACAATGAGCAGTTCTTC
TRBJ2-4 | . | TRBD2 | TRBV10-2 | CAIGTSGRALAKNIQYF | TGCGCCATCGGGACTAGCGGGAGGGCTCTAGCCAAAAACATTCAGTACTTC
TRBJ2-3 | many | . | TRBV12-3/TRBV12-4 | CASSLSYTDTQYF | TGTGCCAGCAGTTTGTCTTACACAGATACGCAGTATTTT
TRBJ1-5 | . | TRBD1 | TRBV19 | CASIPGQGRGYQPQHF | TGTGCCAGTATCCCCGGACAGGGCCGAGGGTATCAGCCCCAGCATTTT
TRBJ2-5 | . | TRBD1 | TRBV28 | CASSWSGTGGEETQYF | TGTGCCAGCAGTTGGAGCGGGACAGGGGGCGAAGAGACCCAGTACTTC
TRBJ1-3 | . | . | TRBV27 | CASSLDISGNTIYF | TGTGCCAGCAGTTTAGACATCTCTGGAAACACCATATATTTT
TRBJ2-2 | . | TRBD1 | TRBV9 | CASSTRQGPNTGELFF | TGTGCCAGCAGCACCCGACAGGGACCGAACACCGGGGAGCTGTTTTTT
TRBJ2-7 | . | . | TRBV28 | CASNQYSSSYEQYF | TGTGCCAGCAACCAGTACTCTAGCTCCTACGAGCAGTACTTC
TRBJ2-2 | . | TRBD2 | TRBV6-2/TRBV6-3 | CASSYLAGLTGELFF | TGTGCCAGCAGTTACCTAGCGGGCCTAACCGGGGAGCTGTTTTTT
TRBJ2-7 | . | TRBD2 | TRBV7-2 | CASSLALAGGLSSYEQYF | TGTGCCAGCAGCTTAGCCCTAGCGGGAGGCCTTAGCTCCTACGAGCAGTACTTC
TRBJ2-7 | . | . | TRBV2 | CASKLAGEFYEQYF | TGTGCCAGCAAGCTGGCAGGGGAATTTTACGAGCAGTACTTC
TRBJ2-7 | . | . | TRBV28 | CASRTDSGASYEQYF | TGTGCCAGCAGAACCGACAGTGGGGCTTCCTACGAGCAGTACTTC
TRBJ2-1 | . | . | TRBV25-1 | CASSDDRREKFF | TGTGCCAGCAGTGACGACCGACGGGAGAAGTTCTTC
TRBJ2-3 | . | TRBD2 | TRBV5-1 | CASSPTSGGGTDTQYF | TGCGCCAGCAGCCCAACTAGCGGGGGAGGCACAGATACGCAGTATTTT
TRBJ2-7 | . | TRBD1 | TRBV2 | CASSEGRGPTEQYF | TGTGCCAGCAGTGAGGGCAGGGGGCCGACCGAGCAGTACTTC
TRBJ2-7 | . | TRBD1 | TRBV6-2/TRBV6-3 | CASSYNDRGRSLDYEQYF | TGTGCCAGCAGTTACAACGACAGGGGGCGTTCTCTAGACTACGAGCAGTACTTC
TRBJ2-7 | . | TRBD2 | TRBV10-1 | CASRPRPSGGAVEQYF | TGCGCCAGCAGACCCCGACCTAGCGGGGGGGCCGTCGAGCAGTACTTC
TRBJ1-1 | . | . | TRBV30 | CAWSVRGPDTEAFF | TGTGCCTGGAGTGTAAGAGGGCCGGACACTGAAGCTTTCTTT
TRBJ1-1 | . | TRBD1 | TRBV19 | CASSRADRMNTEAFF | TGTGCCAGTAGTAGGGCGGACAGGATGAACACTGAAGCTTTCTTT
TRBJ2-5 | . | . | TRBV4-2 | CASRPSGAGMETQYF | TGTGCCAGCAGACCTTCAGGGGCCGGGATGGAGACCCAGTACTTC
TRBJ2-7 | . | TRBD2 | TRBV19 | CASSAPGGGTSGNEQYF | TGTGCCAGTAGTGCCCCAGGTGGGGGGACTAGCGGGAACGAGCAGTACTTC
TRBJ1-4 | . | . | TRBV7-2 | CASRGRGNGGEKLFF | TGTGCCAGCCGAGGCAGGGGTAATGGGGGCGAAAAACTGTTTTTT
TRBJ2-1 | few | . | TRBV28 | CASSVTGTLPEQFF | TGTGCCAGCAGTGTCACCGGGACTCTGCCTGAGCAGTTCTTC
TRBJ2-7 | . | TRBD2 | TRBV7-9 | CASSLDGGKAYEQYF | TGTGCCAGCAGCTTGGACGGGGGGAAGGCCTACGAGCAGTACTTC
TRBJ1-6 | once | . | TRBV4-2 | CASSPSRDTETNSPLHF | TGTGCCAGCAGCCCAAGTAGGGACACAGAAACGAATTCACCCCTCCACTTT
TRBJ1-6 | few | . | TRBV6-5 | CASSLLSYNSPLHF | TGTGCCAGCAGTTTACTGTCCTATAATTCACCCCTCCACTTT
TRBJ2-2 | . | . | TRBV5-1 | CASSLEQGDTGELFF | TGCGCCAGCAGCTTGGAACAGGGTGACACCGGGGAGCTGTTTTTT
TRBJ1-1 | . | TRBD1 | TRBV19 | CASSRTGETEAFF | TGTGCCAGTAGTAGGACAGGGGAAACTGAAGCTTTCTTT
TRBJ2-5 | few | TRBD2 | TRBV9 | CASSSRLAGQETQYF | TGTGCCAGCAGCTCCCGGCTAGCGGGCCAAGAGACCCAGTACTTC
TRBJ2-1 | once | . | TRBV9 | CASSGYNTLSYNEQFF | TGTGCCAGCAGCGGATACAACACGCTGTCCTACAATGAGCAGTTCTTC
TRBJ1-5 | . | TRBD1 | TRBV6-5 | CASSQDRGNQPQHF | TGTGCCAGCAGCCAGGACAGGGGAAATCAGCCCCAGCATTTT
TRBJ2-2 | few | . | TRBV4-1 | CASSQDSPNGELFF | TGCGCCAGCAGCCAAGATAGTCCGAACGGGGAGCTGTTTTTT
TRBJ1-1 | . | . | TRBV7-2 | CASSTQGGTEAFF | TGTGCCAGCAGCACACAAGGGGGCACTGAAGCTTTCTTT
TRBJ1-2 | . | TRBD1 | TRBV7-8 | CASSLQGQGANYGYTF | TGTGCCAGCAGCTTACAGGGACAGGGGGCCAACTATGGCTACACCTTC
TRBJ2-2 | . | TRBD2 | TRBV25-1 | CASRRGWGGELFF | TGTGCCAGCAGGCGGGGGTGGGGCGGGGAGCTGTTTTTT
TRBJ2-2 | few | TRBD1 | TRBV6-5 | CASRGWDRGTGELFF | TGTGCCAGCAGGGGCTGGGACAGGGGAACCGGGGAGCTGTTTTTT
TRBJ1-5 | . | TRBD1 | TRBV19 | CASKYTWTGSGDQPQHF | TGTGCCAGTAAGTACACCTGGACAGGGTCGGGGGATCAGCCCCAGCATTTT
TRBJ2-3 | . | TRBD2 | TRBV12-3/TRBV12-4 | CASSLAGGPWYF | TGTGCCAGCAGTTTGGCGGGAGGGCCGTGGTATTTT
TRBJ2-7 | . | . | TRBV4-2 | CASSQVASEQYF | TGTGCCAGCAGCCAAGTGGCTAGCGAGCAGTACTTC
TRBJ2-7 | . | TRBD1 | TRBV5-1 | CASGQGLYEQYF | TGCGCCAGCGGACAGGGCCTCTACGAGCAGTACTTC
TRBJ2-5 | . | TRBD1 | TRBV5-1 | CASSQDRRQETQYF | TGCGCCAGCAGCCAGGACAGGAGACAAGAGACCCAGTACTTC
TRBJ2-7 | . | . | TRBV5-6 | CASSPYAGDEQYF | TGTGCCAGCAGCCCTTATGCAGGGGACGAGCAGTACTTC
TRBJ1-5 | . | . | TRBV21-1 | CASSTQMRNRHSNQPQHF | TGTGCCAGCAGCACTCAAATGAGGAACAGGCATAGCAATCAGCCCCAGCATTTT
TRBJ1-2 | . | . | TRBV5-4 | CASSPGGVNGYTF | TGTGCCAGCAGCCCCGGAGGGGTCAATGGCTACACCTTC
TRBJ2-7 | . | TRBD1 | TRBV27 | CASSSGTGLSYEQYF | TGTGCCAGCAGTTCGGGGACAGGGTTGTCCTACGAGCAGTACTTC
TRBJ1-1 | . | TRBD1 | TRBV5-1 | CASSLGQGGTEAFF | TGCGCCAGCAGCTTGGGACAGGGTGGCACTGAAGCTTTCTTT
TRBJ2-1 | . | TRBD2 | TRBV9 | CASSLGTSGGHYNEQFF | TGTGCCAGCAGCCTAGGGACTAGCGGGGGTCATTACAATGAGCAGTTCTTC
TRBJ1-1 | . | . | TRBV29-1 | CSVSGKMNTEAFF | TGCAGCGTTTCAGGGAAAATGAACACTGAAGCTTTCTTT
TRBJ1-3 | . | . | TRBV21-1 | CASRTPVFSGNTIYF | TGTGCCAGCCGAACCCCAGTGTTCTCTGGAAACACCATATATTTT
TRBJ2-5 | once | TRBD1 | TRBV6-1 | CASSERGGAGETQYF | TGTGCCAGCAGTGAACGAGGGGGCGCAGGAGAGACCCAGTACTTC
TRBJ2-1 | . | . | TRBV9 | CASSTTGAGYNEQFF | TGTGCCAGCTCGACTACAGGGGCGGGATACAATGAGCAGTTCTTC
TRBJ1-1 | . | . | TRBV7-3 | CASRAGAEETEAFF | TGTGCCAGCAGAGCAGGGGCCGAGGAGACTGAAGCTTTCTTT